This T cell receptor beta chain originates from a study of blood T cell repertoires in COVID-19. Study overall: The United States, Italy and Spain supplied acute and convalescent COVID-19 samples.

Trimming pared 5 bases from V and 0 bases from J, leaving 10 bases between. The CDR3 covers 14 residues. CDR1 and CDR2 (germline): KGHSH, LQKENI. The study drew participants aged roughly 18 to 95 years from some 24 US areas. The recovered donors of Cohort 3 showed two negative PCRs, clearance, or symptom resolution. Per the study methods: Using reference gene primer amplification, nucleated cell counts were estimated. Libraries were prepared by immunoSEQ multiplex PCR; TCRdb keeps only in-frame clonotypes and omits some of them. The V and J calls and clone size are taken from that table; D and trimming were inferred from the DNA. The sample records under 300,000 clones, 89% being singletons.

This sequence joins TRBV18 and TRBJ1-1; TRBD1 is a possible D gene (5 bases). Specimen: PBMCs or T cells enriched from blood (not recorded which). The TCR originated in a woman in her thirties or forties who had recovered from COVID-19. The DNA of the CDR3 is TGTGCCAGCTCATCAACAGGAGTGAACACTGAAGCTTTCTTT. Residues: CASSSTGVNTEAFF.